This entry describes one T cell receptor beta chain. Its antigen is still unknown. Some clones are missing from TCRdb's copy, which holds only in-frame ones; the method was immunoSEQ multiplex PCR. This sample has around 120,000 clones, with around 89% found just once. V shed 5 bases, J shed 4 bases, and the junction held 6 bases outside the gene matches. CDR1 is SGDLS and CDR2 is YYNGEE in the germline V gene. The CDR3 contains 15 residues. The data stem from a study of T cell responses to AZD1222 COVID-19 vaccine. Study as a whole: Pooled samples include second doses given at about 4 or 12 weeks.

The study's findings and limits: None of the repertoires were sampled until the peak T cell response had passed.

The input for sequencing was peripheral blood, taken on day 0 of AZD1222 vaccination. The chain joins TRBV9 to TRBJ1-4; 9 bases are a match to TRBD1. The source is an adult in good health. The CDR3 loop is CASSSLGQGNEKLFF. CDR3 coding DNA: TGTGCCAGCAGTTCCCTGGGACAGGGTAATGAAAAACTGTTTTTT.